This T cell receptor beta chain was identified during a study of blood T cells in healthy people across ages. Every participating donor contributed approximately 10 milliliters of peripheral blood through a draw. Every sample had a minimum of 6 million PBMCs isolated. Germline loops: CDR1 SGHRS, CDR2 YFSETQ. The V and J ends lost 0 bases and 2 bases, in that order; junction bases with no gene match: 7. The CDR3 extends over 17 amino acids. Next came a second PCR, run for about 6 to 12 cycles, which used a sample-barcoded 5' primer along with a J-beta primer mix. The template-switch adaptor, which had 12 random nucleotides, put a tag on each cDNA molecule. TCRdb re-called the 5' RACE reads through MiXCR, storing one row per CDR3 protein. There are 1.5 million or so distinct CDR3 sequences in the sample; about 43% occur only once, and roughly 8.2% lies in the top ten.

The sequence was collected from a woman aged 18 to 35 in good health. The chain is built from TRBV5-1 and TRBJ2-5, with 10 bases that match TRBD2. Sequenced input: blood. CDR3 coding DNA: TGCGCCAGCAGCTTGGTCGGGCTAGCGGGGGCACAAGAGACCCAGTACTTC. The encoded protein is CASSLVGLAGAQETQYF.